The 16 T cell receptor beta chains in this list originate from one sample, sequenced in a study of identical twins. A single record per CDR3 protein comes from TCRdb applying MiXCR to the 5' RACE reads. The sample yields 550,000 to 700,000 distinct CDR3 sequences, 21% seen once. This same sample was also part of a study on T cells expressing NK-cell markers.

Source material: PBMCs. The source of these receptors is a woman between 18 and 29 years old in good health.

With respect to this clonotype: The junction does not match germline at one end; this may be a read error. CDR3 DNA: TGCGCCAGCAGCGTAGGAGTACCGAACACCGGGGAGCTGTTTTTT. Its protein product is CASSVGVPNTGELFF. The chain is built from TRBV9 and TRBJ2-2; no firm D call. This CDR3 is 15 amino acids long. CDR1 and CDR2 from the germline V gene are SGDLS and YYNGEE.

This clonotype was seen more than once but under ten times. V is TRBV9 and J is TRBJ1-6; 9 bases are shared with TRBD1. The CDR3 covers 15 residues. CDR1 and CDR2 (germline): SGDLS, YYNGEE. The V gene end was trimmed by 4 bases and the J gene end by 9 bases; junction bases not matched to a gene: 8. CDR3 DNA: TGTGCCAGCAGCCTGGAGACAGGGGGGAGTTCACCCCTCCACTTT. Encoded protein: CASSLETGGSSPLHF.

This clonotype was observed many times. The chain has TRBV15 and TRBJ2-3, with D possibly being TRBD2 (5 bases). V lost 0 bases and J lost 5, with 9 bases in between. CDR3 length: 14 amino acids. In germline, CDR1 is LNHNV, CDR2 YYDKDF (reference sequence). CDR3 sequence (DNA): TGTGCCACCAGCAGAGACACGGGGTTAGATACGCAGTATTTT. Amino acids: CATSRDTGLDTQYF. Using reference TRBV15 and TRBJ2-3 for the parts outside the CDR3, the full variable domain is DAMVIQNPRYQVTQFGKPVTLSCSQTLNHNVMYWYQQKSSQAPKLLFHYYDKDFNNEADTPDNFQSRRPNTSFCFLDIRSPGLGDTAMYLCATSRDTGLDTQYFGPGTRLTVL.

The chain couples TRBV3-1 to TRBJ2-2, with 11 nucleotides matching TRBD2. This CDR3 comprises 14 residues. The junction had 3 bases not matched to a gene; V was cut back by 4 bases and J by 8 bases. Germline V lookup: CDR1 LGHDT, CDR2 YNNKEL (reference sequence). Written as DNA, the CDR3 is TGTGCCAGCAGCCTACGGACTAGCGGGGGGGAGCTGTTTTTT. Translated, it gives CASSLRTSGGELFF. The entire variable domain, with the rest obtained from reference TRBV3-1 and TRBJ2-2, is as follows: DTAVSQTPKYLVTQMGNDKSIKCEQNLGHDTMYWYKQDSKKFLKIMFSYNNKELIINETVPNRFSPKSPDKAHLNLHINSLELGDSAVYFCASSLRTSGGELFFGEGSRLTVL.

The chain carries TRBV3-1 and TRBJ2-5; no definite D call. Trimming took 2 bases from V and 13 from J, leaving 11 bases between them. The V gene's germline CDR1 is LGHDT and CDR2 YNNKEL (reference sequence). This CDR3 is 11 amino acids long. The CDR3 sequence: CASSQTNPVYF. The CDR3 bases are TGTGCCAGCAGCCAAACCAATCCTGTGTACTTC.

The chain uses TRBV9 and TRBJ2-3; 10 bases map to TRBD2. V lost 0 bases, J lost 6 bases, and 7 bases stayed unmatched. In germline, CDR1 is SGDLS, CDR2 YYNGEE. This CDR3 has 16 amino acids. CDR3 in DNA: TGTGCCAGCAGCGTAGAGGGCCTAGCGGGAGTGGATACGCAGTATTTT. It specifies CASSVEGLAGVDTQYF.

This clonotype was detected a few times. The V call is TRBV27, the J call TRBJ2-2; no reliable D call. The CDR3 is 15 residues long. Trimming cost V 2 bases and J 7 bases, with 14 bases left between them. CDR1 and CDR2 (germline): MNHEY, SMNVEV (reference sequence). The chain's CDR3 is CASSLRPEIIGELFF. CDR3 DNA: TGTGCCAGCAGTTTACGCCCAGAGATAATCGGGGAGCTGTTTTTT.

This clonotype was detected a few times. V gene TRBV5-1 combines with J gene TRBJ1-1, with D perhaps matching TRBD1 (5 bases). The length of the CDR3 is 12 residues. CDR1 and CDR2 (germline): SGHRS, YFSETQ. Trimming left V 7 bases short and J 10 bases short, with 17 bases between. The CDR3 bases are TGCGCCAGCGACGTCAGACCGAGGGGAGCTTTCTTT. As protein: CASDVRPRGAFF.

Details on this clonotype: At one boundary the junction diverges from the germline segment, which might be a read error. The chain combines TRBV6-5 with TRBJ2-2; possible D gene TRBD2, 6 bases. CDR3 length equals 14 residues. Germline V gene lookup returns CDR1 MNHEY and CDR2 SVGAGI. The CDR3 nucleotides read TGTGCCTGCAGTTTCGGACTACCCACCGGGGAGCTGTTTTTT. Protein: CACSFGLPTGELFF.

The chain has TRBV20-1 and TRBJ2-2; D is undetermined. This CDR3 region has 12 residues. Trimming stripped 5 bases from V and 6 bases from J, with 10 bases between. From germline, CDR1 is DFQATT and CDR2 SNEGSKA (reference sequence). The DNA of the CDR3 is TGCAGTGCTCGACCGCACCCCGGGGAGCTGTTTTTT. Translating gives CSARPHPGELFF.

The chain combines TRBV3-1 with TRBJ2-7; D is unclear. In germline, CDR1 is LGHDT, CDR2 YNNKEL (reference sequence). The V end was cut by 2 bases, the J end by 3 bases, with 5 bases between. The CDR3 length is 12 residues. The CDR3 is CASSQIRYEQYF. The CDR3, as DNA: TGTGCCAGCAGCCAAATCCGCTACGAGCAGTACTTC.

There are a few counts of this clonotype. The junction and the germline gene differ at one end; a read error may be behind it. This chain links TRBV12-3 or TRBV12-4 with TRBJ2-5; possible D gene TRBD2, 6 bases. The CDR3 is 11 amino acids. The CDR3 reads CASSLGTTQCF. The CDR3 bases are TGTGCCAGCAGTTTAGGGACTACCCAGTGCTTC.

This clonotype showed up just a few times. The chain links TRBV19 to TRBJ2-2, with a weak D call TRBD2 (5 bases). V was pared by 3 bases and J by 8 bases, with 16 bases between. The CDR3 extends over 15 amino acids. Germline CDR1 is LNHDA and CDR2 is SQIVND (reference sequence). This CDR3 is CASSIYLAAAGELFF. In nucleotides, the CDR3 is TGTGCCAGTAGTATCTATTTGGCAGCGGCAGGGGAGCTGTTTTTT. Supplemented by reference TRBV19 and TRBJ2-2, the full variable domain reads DGGITQSPKYLFRKEGQNVTLSCEQNLNHDAMYWYRQDPGQGLRLIYYSQIVNDFQKGDIAEGYSVSREKKESFPLTVTSAQKNPTAFYLCASSIYLAAAGELFFGEGSRLTVL.

As regards this clonotype: Possible read error: a much larger clone is one base away. This is likely a read error, given that the CDR3 carries no conserved phenylalanine or tryptophan at its end. This sequence joins TRBV20-1 and TRBJ2-3; 8 bases align to TRBD1. V shed 1 base, J shed 4 bases, and the junction held 7 bases outside the gene matches. The CDR3 spans 15 residues. CDR1 is DFQATT and CDR2 is SNEGSKA in the germline V gene (reference sequence). CDR3 residues: CSARADLQGADTQYL. CDR3 sequence (DNA): TGCAGTGCTAGAGCCGATCTACAGGGGGCAGATACGCAGTATTTA.

The chain links TRBV20-1 to TRBJ2-5, with 7 bases that match TRBD2. Germline V gene lookup returns CDR1 DFQATT and CDR2 SNEGSKA (reference sequence). This CDR3 comprises 12 residues. With V trimmed by 6 bases and J by 4 bases, 5 bases remained unmatched. Written as DNA, the CDR3 is TGCAGTGCCTCGGTAGCGGGAGAGACCCAGTACTTC. Amino acid sequence: CSASVAGETQYF.

This chain joins TRBV9 and TRBJ2-5, with D perhaps matching TRBD2 (6 bases). The germline V and J ends were trimmed by 4 bases and 4 bases, with 20 bases remaining between them. The CDR3 has 16 amino acids. Germline CDR1 and CDR2: SGDLS and YYNGEE. The CDR3 DNA follows: TGTGCCAGCAGCTCCCCCGGAGGGGTATCTGGAGAGACCCAGTACTTC. This codes for CASSSPGGVSGETQYF.